Each of the 23 T cell receptor beta chains below was sequenced from the same sample in a study of blood T cell repertoires in COVID-19. Repertoires were generated with immunoSEQ multiplex PCR, while TCRdb's copy carries only in-frame clones and drops some. This table holds some 400,000 clones, approximately 89% found once. The specimen was PBMCs or T cells enriched from blood (not recorded which). Receptor source: a man aged 25 to 40 who had recovered from COVID-19.

The chain employs TRBV10-3 and TRBJ2-3; D is unresolved. V was trimmed by 2 bases and J by 7 bases, leaving 13 bases between them. Germline CDR1 ENHRY, CDR2 SYGVKD. CDR3 length: 14 amino acids. CDR3 loop: CAISEAGPDNTQYF. CDR3 coding DNA: TGTGCCATCAGTGAGGCAGGTCCAGACAATACGCAGTATTTT.

The V call is TRBV10-3, the J call TRBJ2-1; 9 bases align to TRBD2. V shed 3 bases and J 0 bases; nucleotides not matched to a gene: 12. This CDR3 has 19 residues. Germline V gene lookup returns CDR1 ENHRY and CDR2 SYGVKD. The CDR3 loop reads CAISDPPGSGGSSYNEQFF. CDR3 in DNA: TGTGCCATCAGTGACCCCCCCGGAAGCGGGGGGAGCTCCTACAATGAGCAGTTCTTC.

This clone was detected only once. The genes are TRBV7-6 and TRBJ1-2, with D perhaps matching TRBD1 (5 bases). V was pared by 4 bases and J by 6 bases, with 15 bases between. This CDR3 spans 14 amino acids. CDR1 and CDR2 from the germline V gene are SGHVS and FNYEAQ. Here the CDR3 DNA reads TGTGCCAGCAGCTCCGTGGGGGGTAGTAATGGCTACACCTTC. It codes for CASSSVGGSNGYTF.

The V gene is TRBV9, the J gene TRBJ1-4; no clear D gene. CDR3 length equals 15 residues. CDR1 is SGDLS and CDR2 is YYNGEE in the germline V gene. The V and J ends lost 2 bases and 0 bases respectively, with 8 bases between them. DNA for the CDR3: TGTGCCAGCAGCGTTCGATCGGCAACTAATGAAAAACTGTTTTTT. Its translation: CASSVRSATNEKLFF.

The J gene is TRBJ2-7, the V gene TRBV2; D not resolved. The germline CDR1 and CDR2 sequences are SNHLY and FYNNEI. Trimming shortened V by 6 bases and J by 1 base, and 4 bases separated the two germline ends. The length of the CDR3 is 11 residues. The CDR3 protein is CASSVSYEQYF. CDR3 DNA: TGTGCCAGCAGCGTTTCCTACGAGCAGTACTTC.

J is TRBJ1-5 and V is TRBV30; 7 bases map to TRBD1. V lost 2 bases and J lost 7; bases outside the gene matches: 5. The germline V gene has CDR1 GTSNPN and CDR2 SVGIG (reference sequence). The length of the CDR3 is 13 residues. The CDR3 loop is CAWSRQGEQPQHF. In nucleotides, the CDR3 is TGTGCCTGGAGTAGACAGGGAGAACAGCCCCAGCATTTT.

This sequence joins TRBV15 and TRBJ2-1; 8 bases are shared with TRBD2. V gave up 0 bases and J gave up 5 bases; unmatched junction bases: 9. This CDR3 has 17 residues. The germline V gene encodes CDR1 LNHNV and CDR2 YYDKDF (reference sequence). In DNA, the CDR3 is TGTGCCACCAGCAGAGAAGCTACCGGGGGGGGACACAATGAGCAGTTCTTC. It encodes CATSREATGGGHNEQFF.

The V and J genes are TRBV14 and TRBJ2-1, with D hard to call. V was trimmed by 3 bases and J by 9 bases, leaving 33 bases between them. Germline values: CDR1 SGHDN, CDR2 FVKESK. This CDR3 region has 20 residues. The CDR3 spells CASSHFPRTLASQLYSEQFF. The DNA for the CDR3 is TGTGCCAGCAGCCATTTCCCCCGAACCTTAGCATCCCAATTATATAGTGAGCAGTTCTTC. Full variable domain (outside the CDR3, taken from reference TRBV14 and TRBJ2-1): EAGVTQFPSHSVIEKGQTVTLRCDPISGHDNLYWYRRVMGKEIKFLLHFVKESKQDESGMPNNRFLAERTGGTYSTLKVQPAELEDSGVYFCASSHFPRTLASQLYSEQFFGPGTRLTVL.

J is TRBJ2-3 and V is TRBV6-5; TRBD1 might be the D (8 bases). CDR1 MNHEY and CDR2 SVGAGI come from the germline V gene. The V end was cut by 4 bases, the J end by 5 bases, with 19 bases between. The CDR3 is made up of 16 amino acids. CDR3 loop: CASSSQGASGIDTQYF. CDR3 sequence (DNA): TGTGCCAGCAGTTCCCAGGGGGCTAGCGGAATAGATACGCAGTATTTT.

The CDR3 nucleotides are TGTGCCAGCAGCTTAGACGGGGCTGGAAACACCATATATTTT. Its translation is CASSLDGAGNTIYF. J is TRBJ1-3 and V is TRBV11-3; unclear D gene. Germline CDR1 reads SGHNT; CDR2 reads YENEEA. The CDR3 totals 14 residues. V lost 0 bases to trimming and J lost 2 bases, with 5 bases between them.

V is TRBV5-1 and J is TRBJ1-2; D gene ambiguous. Trimming shortened V by 3 bases and J by 4 bases, and 13 bases separated the two germline ends. In germline, CDR1 is SGHRS, CDR2 YFSETQ. The CDR3 runs to 14 residues. The CDR3 region is CASSSQPAGYGYTF. The DNA for the CDR3 is TGCGCCAGCAGCTCTCAACCGGCGGGCTATGGCTACACCTTC.

V gene TRBV27 combines with J gene TRBJ2-2, with no clear D. V was pared by 3 bases and J by 1 base, with 9 bases between. There are 15 residues in the CDR3. Germline V CDR1 and CDR2: MNHEY, SMNVEV (reference sequence). The CDR3 bases are TGTGCCAGCAGTTTCGGTTACCTGAACACCGGGGAGCTGTTTTTT. It encodes CASSFGYLNTGELFF.

The chain uses TRBV9 and TRBJ2-1, with 7 bases aligning to TRBD2. This CDR3 contains 17 residues. After removal of 1 base from V and 5 bases from J, the junction contained 12 bases not matched to a gene. From germline, CDR1 is SGDLS and CDR2 YYNGEE. The CDR3 region is CASSVPVAAGVNNEQFF. In nucleotides, the CDR3 is TGTGCCAGCAGCGTACCCGTCGCGGCGGGGGTAAACAATGAGCAGTTCTTC. Combining the CDR3 with reference TRBV9 and TRBJ2-1 gives the whole variable domain DSGVTQTPKHLITATGQRVTLRCSPRSGDLSVYWYQQSLDQGLQFLIQYYNGEERAKGNILERFSAQQFPDLHSELNLSSLELGDSALYFCASSVPVAAGVNNEQFFGPGTRLTVL.

V is TRBV19 and J is TRBJ2-3; maybe TRBD2 (5 bases). V was shortened by 4 bases and J by 5 bases, with 10 bases between the two germline ends. The CDR3 is made up of 13 amino acids. Looked up from germline, CDR1 is LNHDA and CDR2 is SQIVND (reference sequence). The CDR3 bases are TGTGCCAGTAGTACTGGCAGCGGAGATACGCAGTATTTT. Translating gives CASSTGSGDTQYF.

The rearrangement joins TRBV19 to TRBJ2-2, with 8 bases identical to TRBD2. Germline CDR1 LNHDA, CDR2 SQIVND (reference sequence). V lost 4 bases to trimming and J lost 4 bases; unmatched junction nucleotides: 8. This CDR3 has 16 amino acids. The CDR3 region is CASSNPSGSTTGELFF. As DNA, the CDR3 is TGTGCCAGTAGTAATCCTAGCGGGTCGACCACCGGGGAGCTGTTTTTT.

The chain joins TRBV5-6 to TRBJ2-7; no definite D call. The CDR3 has 13 amino acids. V lost 2 bases, J lost 2 bases, and 8 bases lay in between. Per germline, CDR1 SGHDT and CDR2 YYEEEE. CDR3 amino acids: CASSFQVTYEQYF. The CDR3 DNA sequence: TGTGCCAGCAGCTTTCAGGTAACCTACGAGCAGTACTTC.

This clone has only a few counts. The V gene is TRBV6-2 or TRBV6-3, the J gene TRBJ1-1; D is uncertain. The V and J ends lost 2 bases and 5 bases respectively, with 6 bases between them. The CDR3 runs 12 residues. Looked up from germline, CDR1 is MNHEY and CDR2 is SVGEGT. This CDR3 reads CASSYLRTEAFF. In nucleotides, the CDR3 is TGTGCCAGCAGTTACCTACGTACTGAAGCTTTCTTT.

This clone showed up just once. This chain connects TRBV28 to TRBJ1-2; no definite D call. Trimming cost V 2 bases and J 12 bases, with 16 bases left between them. Germline V lookup: CDR1 MDHEN, CDR2 SYDVKM. The CDR3 consists of 13 residues. Written as DNA, the CDR3 is TGTGCCAGCAGTTTACCTCAATATCCCTATCACACCTTC. It yields the protein CASSLPQYPYHTF.

The chain has TRBV11-2 and TRBJ2-1; TRBD1 might be the D (5 bases). Germline V gene data show CDR1 as SGHAT and CDR2 as FQNNGV. CDR3 length: 15 amino acids. The V gene lost 2 bases and the J gene lost 2 bases, with 10 bases spanning the gap. CDR3 in DNA: TGTGCCAGCAGCTTAAAAACAGGCACCTACAATGAGCAGTTCTTC. The encoded protein is CASSLKTGTYNEQFF.

The rearrangement links TRBV5-1 to TRBJ2-2, with D perhaps TRBD1 (6 bases). Germline loops: CDR1 SGHRS, CDR2 YFSETQ. Trimming pared 7 bases from V and 0 bases from J, leaving 10 bases between. The CDR3 runs 14 residues. The CDR3 sequence is CASGWDTNTGELFF. The CDR3, as DNA: TGCGCCAGCGGCTGGGACACGAACACCGGGGAGCTGTTTTTT.

The chain employs TRBV4-1 and TRBJ1-5; D is uncertain. Between the trimmed V and J ends, which lost 1 base and 6 bases, there was a span of 16 bases. The V gene's germline CDR1 is MGHRA and CDR2 YSYEKL. The CDR3 is 16 residues long. DNA of the CDR3: TGCGCCAGCAGCCAAGTTGGAGGGCCAGTCGGTCAGCCCCAGCATTTT. Translated, it gives CASSQVGGPVGQPQHF.

This clone came up a few times. The chain combines TRBV5-1 with TRBJ1-2, with TRBD1 matching over 7 bases. CDR1 is SGHRS and CDR2 is YFSETQ in the germline V gene. V lost 2 bases, J lost 8 bases, and 9 bases stayed unmatched. CDR3 length equals 14 residues. The CDR3 protein is CASSFRTGDQGYTF. The CDR3 DNA is TGCGCCAGCAGCTTTAGGACAGGCGATCAGGGCTACACCTTC. Combining the CDR3 with reference TRBV5-1 and TRBJ1-2 gives the whole variable domain KAGVTQTPRYLIKTRGQQVTLSCSPISGHRSVSWYQQTPGQGLQFLFEYFSETQRNKGNFPGRFSGRQFSNSRSEMNVSTLELGDSALYLCASSFRTGDQGYTFGSGTRLTVV.

In the case of this clone: The same CDR3 arises from other DNA sequences in this sample as well. The chain combines TRBV6-5 with TRBJ1-1; 10 bases are a match to TRBD1. The V and J ends lost 6 bases and 5 bases, in that order; junction bases with no gene match: 3. The CDR3 has 13 amino acids. Germline CDR1 and CDR2: MNHEY and SVGAGI. The CDR3 sequence is CASSRDRGTEAFF. The DNA for the CDR3 is TGTGCCAGCAGCAGGGACAGGGGTACTGAAGCTTTCTTT.